Listed below are T cell receptor beta chains from one sample, sequenced in a study of blood T cell repertoires in COVID-19. The assay was immunoSEQ multiplex PCR, and TCRdb's table has in-frame clones only and misses some. The sample contains 260,000 or so clones, about 87% of which appear only once. Input material: peripheral blood. The receptors here all came from a human donor in a cohort sampled during active COVID-19. Both conserved end residues are part of each CDR3.

v_gene	j_gene	CDR3aa
TRBV7-2	TRBJ2-2	CASSPARVSGELFF
TRBV7-2	TRBJ1-1	CASSLGGVNTEAFF
TRBV21-1	TRBJ1-2	CASSKVGSLAQNYGYTF
TRBV5-5	TRBJ2-2	CASSLRPRGGTGELFF
TRBV7-8	TRBJ1-1	CASSSPRQGQRDTEAFF
TRBV2	TRBJ1-2	CASSRGMGYGYTF
TRBV5-4	TRBJ2-5	CASSAGFIQETQYF
TRBV28	TRBJ2-7	CASSSQGNEQYF
TRBV3-1/TRBV3-2	TRBJ2-1	CASKPYTGTSGNNEQFF
TRBV2	TRBJ2-5	CASSREETQYF